This T cell receptor beta chain emerged from a study of post-analysis software for immune sequencing data. Whole-study findings and limits: There were a handful of TRBV segments more frequent in patients than controls, and TRBV5-6, TRBV5-1 and TRBV20-1 were among them.

Germline CDR1 and CDR2: SGHTA and FQGNSA. V was pared by 1 base and J by 3 bases, with 6 bases of the junction left unmatched. The CDR3 sequence is 15 residues long. Every TCR beta cDNA library bore unique molecular identifiers. TCRdb reanalysed the PCR reads using MiXCR and keeps one entry per CDR3 protein. The sample yields some 800,000 distinct CDR3 sequences, about half seen once. About this clonotype: Its antigen is currently unknown.

J is TRBJ2-7 and V is TRBV7-2, with 7 bases lining up with TRBD2. This TCR derives from a girl between 5 and 17 years old with multiple sclerosis. Sequenced material: blood. CDR3 DNA: TGTGCCAGCAGCTTAGGAGTAGCGGGTTTCTACGAGCAGTACTTC. Translated: CASSLGVAGFYEQYF.